These T cell receptor beta chains were read from a single sample in a study of cytomegalovirus exposure and HLA in healthy donors. Repertoires were generated with immunoSEQ multiplex PCR, while TCRdb's copy carries only in-frame clones and drops some. The sample has under 300,000 clones, roughly 86% seen once. The sample was PBMCs. The receptors were sampled from a woman in her 30s in good health and CMV-seropositive. CDR3s include the opening cysteine and the closing phenylalanine or tryptophan. Each record gives: V gene, D gene, J gene, CDR3 DNA, CDR3 protein. The D gene is left open where the match is weak.

TRBV9,TRBD1,TRBJ1-2,TGTGCCAGCAGCGTAGCTACCGGACAGGTCTATGGCTACACCTTC,CASSVATGQVYGYTF
TRBV5-1,TRBD2,TRBJ2-1,TGCGCCAGCAGCCCGGGACTACTGAACAATGAGCAGTTCTTC,CASSPGLLNNEQFF
TRBV15,TRBD2,TRBJ2-1,TGTGCCACCAGCAGAGAGCCAGGACTAGACATCCCCAATGAGCAGTTCTTC,CATSREPGLDIPNEQFF
TRBV11-2,.,TRBJ2-1,TGTGCCAGCAGCTTACTTCCAGGGTCAGGCTACAATGAGCAGTTCTTC,CASSLLPGSGYNEQFF
TRBV27,.,TRBJ1-2,TGTGCCAGCAGTTCATCAAGGACAGTATGGGATGTCTACACCTTC,CASSSSRTVWDVYTF
TRBV7-8,.,TRBJ1-1,TGTGCCAGCAGCTTTAGTTACACTGAAGCTTTCTTT,CASSFSYTEAFF
TRBV28,.,TRBJ1-1,TGTGCCAGCAGTTTGTATCCTGAAGCTTTCTTT,CASSLYPEAFF
TRBV19,TRBD1,TRBJ2-1,TGTGCCACCGGGCAGCGAAGGACAGGGGGCACGGATGAGCAGTTCTTC,CATGQRRTGGTDEQFF
TRBV2,TRBD1,TRBJ2-5,TGTGCCAGCAGTGCACTACAGGGGGGCGGAGAGACCCAGTACTTC,CASSALQGGGETQYF
TRBV2,.,TRBJ1-5,TGTGCCAGCACATGGGCGGCAGGGGCTCATCAGCCCCAGCATTTT,CASTWAAGAHQPQHF
TRBV5-1,TRBD2,TRBJ2-3,TGCGCCAGCAGCCTAGCGGGCCCCACAGATACGCAGTATTTT,CASSLAGPTDTQYF
TRBV28,TRBD2,TRBJ2-3,TGTGCCAGCAGGTCCTTTGGGACTAGCGGGGTCACAGATACGCAGTATTTT,CASRSFGTSGVTDTQYF
TRBV19,TRBD2,TRBJ2-1,TGTGCCAGTAGTATTGGCGGCGGGAGTATGGTTAATGAGCAGTTCTTC,CASSIGGGSMVNEQFF
TRBV2,TRBD2,TRBJ2-1,TGTGCCAGCACTGACGGCCCGGGAGGGTACAATGAGCAGTTCTTC,CASTDGPGGYNEQFF
TRBV5-1,TRBD1,TRBJ2-3,TGCGCCAGCAGCCCAGGGGGCGGCACAGATACGCAGTATTTT,CASSPGGGTDTQYF
TRBV15,.,TRBJ2-7,TGTGCCACCAGCAAAAACCGGGCCCAGGGGCGGTACGAGCAGTACTTC,CATSKNRAQGRYEQYF
TRBV18,TRBD2,TRBJ2-3,TGTGCCAGCTCACCACCGGGAGCGGGAGAGACAGATACGCAGTATTTT,CASSPPGAGETDTQYF